This is a list of T cell receptor beta chains from one sample in a study of blood T cell repertoires in COVID-19. The data were produced by immunoSEQ multiplex PCR, yet TCRdb's version contains in-frame clones alone and is incomplete. The data show around 500,000 clones, roughly 88% seen once. The material sequenced was peripheral blood. The receptor source for this set is a human donor in a cohort sampled during active COVID-19. Both conserved end residues are part of each CDR3. The D gene is left open where the match is weak. The listing skips clone size in some rows; elsewhere it reads once, few, many or a size class.

j_gene: TRBJ1-2
len: 12
d_gene: -
v_gene: TRBV11-2
abundance: -
CDR3nt: TGTGCCAGCACCCTTAACGGCTATGGCTACACCTTC
CDR3aa: CASTLNGYGYTF

j_gene: TRBJ2-7
len: 12
d_gene: -
v_gene: TRBV10-2
abundance: once
CDR3nt: TGCGCCAGCAGCGGACAGACCTACGAGCAGTACTTC
CDR3aa: CASSGQTYEQYF

j_gene: TRBJ2-5
len: 11
d_gene: -
v_gene: TRBV27
abundance: -
CDR3nt: TGTGCCAGCAGTCTGAGAGAGACCCAGTACTTC
CDR3aa: CASSLRETQYF

j_gene: TRBJ2-3
len: 15
d_gene: -
v_gene: TRBV6-5
abundance: -
CDR3nt: TGTGCCAGCAGACAAGGGACTCCTAGCACAGATACGCAGTATTTT
CDR3aa: CASRQGTPSTDTQYF

j_gene: TRBJ1-1
len: 16
d_gene: TRBD1
v_gene: TRBV3-1/TRBV3-2
abundance: -
CDR3nt: TGTGCCAGCAGCCAGCTCGACAGGGGTGGGAACACTGAAGCTTTCTTT
CDR3aa: CASSQLDRGGNTEAFF

j_gene: TRBJ1-1
len: 11
d_gene: -
v_gene: TRBV6-5
abundance: -
CDR3nt: TGTGCCAGCAGTTACGCGGGGCTCGCTTTCTTT
CDR3aa: CASSYAGLAFF

j_gene: TRBJ2-7
len: 15
d_gene: TRBD2
v_gene: TRBV6-5
abundance: -
CDR3nt: TGTGCCAGCAGGGCGACTAGCGGGACGCCCTACGAGCAGTACTTC
CDR3aa: CASRATSGTPYEQYF

j_gene: TRBJ2-1
len: 15
d_gene: -
v_gene: TRBV7-3
abundance: few
CDR3nt: TGTGCCAGCAGCTTAACGCGGCAGGGTGGGGCGGAGCAGTTCTTC
CDR3aa: CASSLTRQGGAEQFF

j_gene: TRBJ1-2
len: 14
d_gene: -
v_gene: TRBV18
abundance: -
CDR3nt: TGTGCCAGCTCACCAACCCGGGAAAACTATGGCTACACCTTC
CDR3aa: CASSPTRENYGYTF

j_gene: TRBJ2-7
len: 16
d_gene: TRBD2
v_gene: TRBV6-1
abundance: -
CDR3nt: TGTGCCAGCAGTGAAGTAAGGGCTAGCGGGAGCCACGAGCAGTACTTC
CDR3aa: CASSEVRASGSHEQYF

j_gene: TRBJ2-7
len: 13
d_gene: -
v_gene: TRBV19
abundance: -
CDR3nt: TGTGCCAGTAGTAAACAGAGCCCTTGGGAGCAGTACTTC
CDR3aa: CASSKQSPWEQYF

j_gene: TRBJ1-5
len: 13
d_gene: -
v_gene: TRBV2
abundance: -
CDR3nt: TGTGCCAGCAGAACATGGGCCAATCAGCCCCAGCATTTT
CDR3aa: CASRTWANQPQHF

j_gene: TRBJ1-5
len: 14
d_gene: -
v_gene: TRBV7-2
abundance: -
CDR3nt: TGTGCCAGCAGCTTAGCAGGAAGGGGACAGCCCCAGCATTTT
CDR3aa: CASSLAGRGQPQHF

j_gene: TRBJ1-5
len: 13
d_gene: TRBD1
v_gene: TRBV2
abundance: -
CDR3nt: TGTGCCAGCAGTACAGGGGTAAGTCAGCCCCAGCATTTT
CDR3aa: CASSTGVSQPQHF

j_gene: TRBJ1-1
len: 14
d_gene: -
v_gene: TRBV19
abundance: -
CDR3nt: TGTGCCAGTAGTATCTCCGACAGCGGGACTGAAGCTTTCTTT
CDR3aa: CASSISDSGTEAFF

j_gene: TRBJ1-3
len: 14
d_gene: -
v_gene: TRBV19
abundance: -
CDR3nt: TGTGCCAGTAGTACGACAGGTCTCGGAAACACCATATATTTT
CDR3aa: CASSTTGLGNTIYF

j_gene: TRBJ1-5
len: 13
d_gene: -
v_gene: TRBV5-6
abundance: once
CDR3nt: TGTGCCAGCAGCTTGAACGCGAATCAGCCCCAGCATTTT
CDR3aa: CASSLNANQPQHF

j_gene: TRBJ1-1
len: 11
d_gene: -
v_gene: TRBV28
abundance: -
CDR3nt: TGTGCCAGCAGTTATCCCAATGAAGCTTTCTTT
CDR3aa: CASSYPNEAFF

j_gene: TRBJ2-5
len: 13
d_gene: -
v_gene: TRBV6-1
abundance: -
CDR3nt: TGTGCCTCCGTCGGAGGCCACCAAGAGACCCAGTACTTC
CDR3aa: CASVGGHQETQYF

j_gene: TRBJ1-2
len: 13
d_gene: TRBD1
v_gene: TRBV6-1
abundance: -
CDR3nt: TGTGCCAGCAGCCCGGACAGGAATTATGGCTACACCTTC
CDR3aa: CASSPDRNYGYTF

j_gene: TRBJ2-5
len: 16
d_gene: TRBD1
v_gene: TRBV19
abundance: -
CDR3nt: TGTGCCAGTAGTGACTGGACAGGGGGCCCCCAAGAGACCCAGTACTTC
CDR3aa: CASSDWTGGPQETQYF

j_gene: TRBJ1-2
len: 16
d_gene: TRBD1
v_gene: TRBV7-2
abundance: -
CDR3nt: TGTGCCAGCAGCTTTACCCGGACAGGGGGCGGAGAAGGCTACACCTTC
CDR3aa: CASSFTRTGGGEGYTF

j_gene: TRBJ1-1
len: 13
d_gene: -
v_gene: TRBV19
abundance: -
CDR3nt: TGTGCCAGTACCCCCAGTAAGAACACTGAAGCTTTCTTT
CDR3aa: CASTPSKNTEAFF

j_gene: TRBJ1-4
len: 15
d_gene: TRBD1
v_gene: TRBV28
abundance: -
CDR3nt: TGTGCCAGCAGCGACACCGGGACAGAGAATGAAAAACTGTTTTTT
CDR3aa: CASSDTGTENEKLFF

j_gene: TRBJ2-1
len: 15
d_gene: -
v_gene: TRBV7-2
abundance: -
CDR3nt: TGTGCCAGCAGCTTAGAGGCGACCGGGATCTTCGATAGGTTCTTC
CDR3aa: CASSLEATGIFDRFF

j_gene: TRBJ1-6
len: 16
d_gene: TRBD1
v_gene: TRBV7-8
abundance: -
CDR3nt: TGTGCCAGCAGCAGGGACAGGTGGCTCTATAATTCACCCCTCCACTTT
CDR3aa: CASSRDRWLYNSPLHF

j_gene: TRBJ1-1
len: 15
d_gene: -
v_gene: TRBV2
abundance: few
CDR3nt: TGTGCCAGCAGAACCGGGACACAGATGAACACTGAAGCTTTCTTT
CDR3aa: CASRTGTQMNTEAFF

j_gene: TRBJ2-2
len: 14
d_gene: TRBD1
v_gene: TRBV6-5
abundance: -
CDR3nt: TGTGCCGCCTATAAGACAGGGAGCACCGGGGAGCTGTTTTTT
CDR3aa: CAAYKTGSTGELFF

j_gene: TRBJ2-5
len: 15
d_gene: TRBD2
v_gene: TRBV6-6
abundance: -
CDR3nt: TGTGCCAGCAGTTACTCAAGCGGGGGTCAAGAGACCCAGTACTTC
CDR3aa: CASSYSSGGQETQYF

j_gene: TRBJ2-1
len: 15
d_gene: TRBD2
v_gene: TRBV3-1/TRBV3-2
abundance: -
CDR3nt: TGTGCCAGCAGCCAAACTAGCGGGAGTAGGAATGAGCAGTTCTTC
CDR3aa: CASSQTSGSRNEQFF

j_gene: TRBJ2-7
len: 13
d_gene: -
v_gene: TRBV4-3
abundance: few
CDR3nt: TGCGCCAGCAGCCAAGAAAAAGCGTACGAGCAGTACTTC
CDR3aa: CASSQEKAYEQYF

j_gene: TRBJ1-2
len: 14
d_gene: -
v_gene: TRBV5-5
abundance: once
CDR3nt: TGTGCCAGCAGCCCTGTGACTCCGGCCGGTGGCTACACCTTC
CDR3aa: CASSPVTPAGGYTF

j_gene: TRBJ1-1
len: 16
d_gene: -
v_gene: TRBV14
abundance: -
CDR3nt: TGTGCCAGCAGCCCCCTGGGGAAGGGGGTGGGTACTGAAGCTTTCTTT
CDR3aa: CASSPLGKGVGTEAFF

j_gene: TRBJ1-1
len: 16
d_gene: TRBD1
v_gene: TRBV7-2
abundance: -
CDR3nt: TGTGCCAGCAGCATAGAGGGGACAGCAGTTAACACTGAAGCTTTCTTT
CDR3aa: CASSIEGTAVNTEAFF

j_gene: TRBJ1-2
len: 14
d_gene: -
v_gene: TRBV6-5
abundance: -
CDR3nt: TGTGCCAGCAGTTACCCGACAGGAGTCTATGGCTACACCTTC
CDR3aa: CASSYPTGVYGYTF

j_gene: TRBJ1-2
len: 14
d_gene: TRBD1
v_gene: TRBV19
abundance: few
CDR3nt: TGTGCCAGTAACGACCGGGACAGGGCCTATGGCTACACCTTC
CDR3aa: CASNDRDRAYGYTF

j_gene: TRBJ1-6
len: 17
d_gene: TRBD1
v_gene: TRBV28
abundance: -
CDR3nt: TGTGCCAGCAGCCCACCTACTCCGGGACAGGGGGGTTCACCCCTCCACTTT
CDR3aa: CASSPPTPGQGGSPLHF

j_gene: TRBJ2-2
len: 21
d_gene: TRBD2
v_gene: TRBV19
abundance: -
CDR3nt: TGTGCCAGTAGTATAGTATCAAGGACTAGCGGGAGGTCAGGGAACACCGGGGAGCTGTTTTTT
CDR3aa: CASSIVSRTSGRSGNTGELFF

j_gene: TRBJ1-3
len: 13
d_gene: -
v_gene: TRBV28
abundance: -
CDR3nt: TGTGCCAGCCGCAGGGGATCTGGAAACACCATATATTTT
CDR3aa: CASRRGSGNTIYF

j_gene: TRBJ1-4
len: 15
d_gene: TRBD1
v_gene: TRBV9
abundance: -
CDR3nt: TGTGCCAGCAGCGTCTTGACAGGGAAGGATGAAAAACTGTTTTTT
CDR3aa: CASSVLTGKDEKLFF

j_gene: TRBJ1-2
len: 12
d_gene: -
v_gene: TRBV12-3/TRBV12-4
abundance: -
CDR3nt: TGTGCCAGCAGACAGGAGGGCAGCTCATACACCTTC
CDR3aa: CASRQEGSSYTF

j_gene: TRBJ1-2
len: 14
d_gene: -
v_gene: TRBV27
abundance: -
CDR3nt: TGTGCCAGCAGTTTAGGGGGGTCTAACTATGGCTACACCTTC
CDR3aa: CASSLGGSNYGYTF

j_gene: TRBJ2-1
len: 16
d_gene: -
v_gene: TRBV5-1
abundance: -
CDR3nt: TGCGCCAGCAGCAAGTTCAGCGGCAGCTCCTACAATGAGCAGTTCTTC
CDR3aa: CASSKFSGSSYNEQFF

j_gene: TRBJ1-2
len: 12
d_gene: -
v_gene: TRBV30
abundance: -
CDR3nt: TGTGCCTGGAGTGCACTAGGCTATGGCTACACCTTC
CDR3aa: CAWSALGYGYTF

j_gene: TRBJ1-2
len: 15
d_gene: TRBD1
v_gene: TRBV15
abundance: -
CDR3nt: TGTGCCACCAGCAGAACTACAGGGGGCCCCTATGGCTACACCTTC
CDR3aa: CATSRTTGGPYGYTF

j_gene: TRBJ1-2
len: 13
d_gene: -
v_gene: TRBV7-3
abundance: -
CDR3nt: TGTGCCAGCAGTCTACGTACTAACTATGGCTACACCTTC
CDR3aa: CASSLRTNYGYTF

j_gene: TRBJ2-1
len: 15
d_gene: TRBD2
v_gene: TRBV13
abundance: -
CDR3nt: TGTGCCAGCAGCTTAGCGGGAGGGGGTGTTGGTGAGCAGTTCTTC
CDR3aa: CASSLAGGGVGEQFF